This T cell receptor (beta chain) was documented in a study of T cells in Graves' hyperthyroidism and ophthalmopathy. Amplification targeted TCR beta CDR3 regions from RNA transcripts. A first-round RT-PCR of the TCR CDR3 used the HTBI primer set. TCRdb re-called the multiplex PCR reads through MiXCR, storing one row per CDR3 protein. The top ten clones hold 45% to 50% of a sample with 560,000 or so distinct CDR3 sequences, just under 20% of them seen once. CDR1 SGHAT and CDR2 FQNNGV come from the germline V gene. This CDR3 region has 15 residues. V lost 1 base, J lost 3 bases, and 11 bases lay in between. Study-wide results and limits: The model identified upcoming ophthalmopathy a median approximately 6.4 months ahead of onset.

The sample holds many counts of this clonotype. The target antigen is unknown. The source of the PBMCs was less than 12 ml of fresh peripheral blood. The sequenced sample was blood. V is TRBV11-2 and J is TRBJ2-3; no clear D gene. This TCR was recovered from a man aged 40-49 years with Graves' ophthalmopathy. In DNA form, the CDR3 reads TGTGCCAGCAGCTTAGTCTGGCAGGAAACAGATACGCAGTATTTT. This encodes CASSLVWQETDTQYF. The full variable domain, its missing parts supplied by reference TRBV11-2 and TRBJ2-3, is EAGVAQSPRYKIIEKRQSVAFWCNPISGHATLYWYQQILGQGPKLLIQFQNNGVVDDSQLPKDRFSAERLKGVDSTLKIQPAKLEDSAVYLCASSLVWQETDTQYFGPGTRLTVL.